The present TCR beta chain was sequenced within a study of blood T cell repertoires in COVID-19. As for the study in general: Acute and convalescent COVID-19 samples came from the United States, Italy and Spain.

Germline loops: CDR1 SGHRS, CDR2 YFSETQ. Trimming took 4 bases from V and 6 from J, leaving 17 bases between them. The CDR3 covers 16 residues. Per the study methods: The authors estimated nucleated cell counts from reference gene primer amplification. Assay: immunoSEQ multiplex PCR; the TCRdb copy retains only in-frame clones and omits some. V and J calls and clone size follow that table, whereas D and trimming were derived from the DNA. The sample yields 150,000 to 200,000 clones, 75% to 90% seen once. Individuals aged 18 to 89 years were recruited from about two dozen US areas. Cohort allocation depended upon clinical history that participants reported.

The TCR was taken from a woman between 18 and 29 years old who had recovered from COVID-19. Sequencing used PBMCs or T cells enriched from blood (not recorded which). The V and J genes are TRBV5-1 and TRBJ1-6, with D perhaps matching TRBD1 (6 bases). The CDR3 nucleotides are TGCGCCAGCAGCCCGAGTTACGGGGGGCGTAATTCACCCCTCCACTTT. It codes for CASSPSYGGRNSPLHF.